The clone carrying this T cell receptor beta chain was seen many times. V lost 5 bases, J lost 5 bases, and 5 bases stayed unmatched. This CDR3 has 14 amino acids. Germline-derived CDR1 and CDR2 are LGHDT and YNNKEL (reference sequence). Before being chosen for sequencing, patients had shown CD8+CD57+ cell expansion by flow cytometry. This sample was taken from a study of CD8+CD57+ T cells in acquired aplastic anemia. Study overall: Sorted CD4+ and CD8+ cells gave a mean 3.2 ug DNA, range 0.2 to 27.4 ug.

Researchers used genomic DNA as the template to profile TCR beta VDJ and CDR3. Each CDR3 protein is one row after TCRdb ran MiXCR on the reads. The table has around 200,000 distinct CDR3 sequences, 45% to 60% seen once; the top ten hold roughly 13%. The material sequenced was sorted CD4+, CD8+, or CD8+CD57+ T cells (not recorded which) from PBMCs. This chain joins TRBV3-1 and TRBJ2-5; 10 nucleotides match TRBD2. The clonotype was recovered from a human donor with aplastic anemia. The chain's CDR3 is CASSAAGGRETQYF. CDR3 in DNA: TGTGCCAGCAGCGCAGCGGGGGGGCGGGAGACCCAGTACTTC.